What follows describes a single TCR beta chain. Its antigen is as yet unknown. The data originate from a study of cytomegalovirus exposure and HLA in healthy donors. As for the study in general: The 120 validation repertoires matched the roughly 630 first-cohort repertoires in platform, a later analysis reported. Findings and limits, study-wide: Associated with cytomegalovirus, according to the listing, were 150 to 200 TCR beta chains. Clusters of TCRs from the first cohort tended to co-occur in the roughly 120 validation repertoires (as a later analysis found).

Germline CDR1 SQVTM, CDR2 ANQGSEA. V lost 7 bases to trimming and J lost 6 bases; unmatched junction nucleotides: 6. The CDR3 sequence is 14 residues long. Method: immunoSEQ multiplex PCR; TCRdb's copy keeps in-frame clones and lacks some. The sample gives over 80,000 clones, 85% of which show up once; 20% to 25% is in the top ten. The chain combines TRBV29-1 with TRBJ2-1; 13 bases map to TRBD2. The origin of this receptor is a man younger than 35 in good health and CMV-seropositive. Source material: PBMCs. In DNA form, the CDR3 reads TGCAGCGGCCGACTAGCGGGAGGCGGCAATGAGCAGTTCTTC. Protein sequence: CSGRLAGGGNEQFF.